This T cell receptor (beta chain) came from a study of blood T cell repertoires in COVID-19. Study in general: Material from acute and convalescent COVID-19 was sourced from the United States, Italy and Spain. T cells, B-cell-depleted T cells, or PBMCs provided the cDNA or gDNA that served as material.

This clone was seen just once. Sequenced by immunoSEQ multiplex PCR; TCRdb stores in-frame clones only, minus some. The table includes a few hundred thousand clones, about 80% detected once. Seattle-derived patients entered the study during active infection and were followed longitudinally. This sequence was found in an older person with COVID-19, enrolled during active disease. Source material: peripheral blood.

This chain's CDR3 is CASRLDSDTEAFF. The CDR3 DNA reads as TGTGCCAGCAGATTGGACAGTGACACTGAAGCTTTCTTT. The chain joins TRBV6-4 to TRBJ1-1, with D possibly being TRBD1 (6 bases). V was shortened by 6 bases and J by 3 bases, with 11 bases between the two germline ends. The CDR3 runs to 13 residues. Germline V gene lookup returns CDR1 MRHNA and CDR2 SNTAGT.